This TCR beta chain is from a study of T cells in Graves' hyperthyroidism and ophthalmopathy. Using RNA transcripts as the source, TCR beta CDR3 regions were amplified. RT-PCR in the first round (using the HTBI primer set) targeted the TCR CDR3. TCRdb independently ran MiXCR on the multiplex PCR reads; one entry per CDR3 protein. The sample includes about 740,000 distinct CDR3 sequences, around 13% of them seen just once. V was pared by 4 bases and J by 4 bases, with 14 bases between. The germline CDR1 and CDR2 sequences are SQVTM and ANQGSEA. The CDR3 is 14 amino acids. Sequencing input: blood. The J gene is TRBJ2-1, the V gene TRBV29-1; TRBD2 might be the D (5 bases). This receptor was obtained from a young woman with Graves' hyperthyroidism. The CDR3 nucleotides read TGCAGCGTTGGGAGGCCTAATACATACAATGAGCAGTTCTTC. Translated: CSVGRPNTYNEQFF.